One sample yielded the 22 T cell receptor beta chains listed below, sequenced in a study of CD8+ T cells in alopecia areata. Indicated treatment: oral pan-JAK inhibitor, 5-10 mg twice daily. Sequencing templates came from extracted RNA that was reverse transcribed into cDNA. The protocol was immunoSEQ multiplex PCR, while the TCRdb copy is restricted to in-frame clones and leaves out a portion. The sample lists about 200,000 clones; roughly three fifths were seen once. Specimen: CD4+ T cells sorted from blood, collected at week 4, from a patient treated with tofacitinib. Source of these receptors: a human donor with alopecia areata.

This clone has ten or more counts. This chain joins TRBV30 and TRBJ2-3; D call uncertain. CDR1 and CDR2 (germline): GTSNPN, SVGIG (reference sequence). CDR3 length equals 13 residues. V dropped 0 bases and J dropped 3 bases, with 7 bases sitting between them. The CDR3 DNA follows: TGTGCCTGGAGTGTAGCCCAGACAGATACGCAGTATTTT. Its translation: CAWSVAQTDTQYF. Filled out from reference TRBV30 and TRBJ2-3, the complete variable domain reads SQTIHQWPATLVQPVGSPLSLECTVEGTSNPNLYWYRQAAGRGLQLLFYSVGIGQISSEVPQNLSASRPQDRQFILSSKKLLLSDSGFYLCAWSVAQTDTQYFGPGTRLTVL.

CDR3 in DNA: TGTGCCAGCAGCCAAGGGGACACTAATGAAAAACTGTTTTTT. It yields the protein CASSQGDTNEKLFF. The chain combines TRBV5-6 with TRBJ1-4; a possible D gene is TRBD1 (5 bases). The CDR3 length is 14 residues. The V gene's germline CDR1 is SGHDT and CDR2 YYEEEE. Trimming shortened V by 4 bases and J by 2 bases, and 9 bases separated the two germline ends.

This chain uses TRBV30 with TRBJ1-2; the D is unclear. Germline-derived CDR1 and CDR2 are GTSNPN and SVGIG (reference sequence). Trimming shortened V by 6 bases and J by 8 bases, and 16 bases separated the two germline ends. The CDR3 runs 12 residues. Here the CDR3 reads CACSKGRLGYTF. The CDR3 DNA reads TGTGCCTGTTCTAAAGGACGGTTAGGCTACACCTTC. The whole variable domain, filled in from reference TRBV30 and TRBJ1-2, reads SQTIHQWPATLVQPVGSPLSLECTVEGTSNPNLYWYRQAAGRGLQLLFYSVGIGQISSEVPQNLSASRPQDRQFILSSKKLLLSDSGFYLCACSKGRLGYTFGSGTRLTVV.

The chain employs TRBV6-6 and TRBJ1-2; a weak D match, TRBD1 (5 bases). The CDR3 covers 13 residues. From germline, CDR1 is MNHNY and CDR2 SVGAGI (reference sequence). V was clipped by 2 bases and J by 7 bases, with 11 bases between them. The CDR3 protein is CASSYRGEGGYTF. CDR3 DNA sequence: TGTGCCAGCAGTTACCGAGGGGAGGGTGGCTACACCTTC.

The V and J genes are TRBV5-1 and TRBJ2-1; 10 bases are a match to TRBD2. Trimming removed 0 bases from V and 5 bases from J; junction bases left unmatched: 5. CDR3 length: 16 amino acids. The germline V gene encodes CDR1 SGHRS and CDR2 YFSETQ. In nucleotides, the CDR3 is TGCGCCAGCAGCTTGGTAGCGGGGGGATCAAACAATGAGCAGTTCTTC. Protein sequence: CASSLVAGGSNNEQFF.

This sequence joins TRBV6-5 and TRBJ1-1; D is ambiguous. The ends were cut back, 0 bases at V and 4 bases at J, with 12 bases in the middle. The CDR3 contains 15 residues. CDR1 MNHEY and CDR2 SVGAGI come from the germline V gene. The CDR3 spells CASSYSYSEVTEAFF. For the CDR3, the DNA is TGTGCCAGCAGTTACTCATACAGCGAAGTCACTGAAGCTTTCTTT.

This clone occurred a few times. The V gene is TRBV11-2, the J gene TRBJ1-1, with 7 bases lining up with TRBD1. The trim removed 5 bases at V and 4 bases at J, leaving 7 bases unmatched. There are 14 residues in the CDR3. Germline V gene sequence: CDR1 SGHAT, CDR2 FQNNGV. This chain's CDR3 is CASSETGLVTEAFF. The CDR3 DNA reads as TGTGCCAGCAGCGAGACAGGGCTGGTCACTGAAGCTTTCTTT.

The chain combines TRBV7-2 with TRBJ1-6; 9 nucleotides match TRBD1. CDR3 size: 15 residues. Germline V CDR1 and CDR2: SGHTA, FQGNSA. V shed 5 bases, J shed 6 bases, and the junction held 5 bases outside the gene matches. As DNA, the CDR3 is TGTGCCAGCAGCCCCGGGACAGGGTTTAATTCACCCCTCCACTTT. This gives the protein CASSPGTGFNSPLHF.

The V call is TRBV28, the J call TRBJ2-3; no clear D gene. V was clipped by 6 bases and J by 7 bases, with 20 bases between them. CDR3 length equals 15 residues. Germline CDR1 and CDR2: MDHEN and SYDVKM. The CDR3 sequence is CASRGVPPGQYTQYF. The CDR3 bases are TGTGCCAGCAGGGGTGTTCCCCCGGGCCAATATACGCAGTATTTT.

This chain links TRBV2 with TRBJ2-5; 8 bases map to TRBD2. CDR1 and CDR2 from the germline V gene are SNHLY and FYNNEI. J lost 5 bases, V lost 5 bases, and 4 bases had no gene match. The CDR3 extends over 13 amino acids. The CDR3 nucleotides are TGTGCCAGCAGTCCGGGGGGGTCGGAGACCCAGTACTTC. Its protein product is CASSPGGSETQYF.

V is TRBV5-1 and J is TRBJ1-2; 8 bases align to TRBD1. Germline V CDR1 and CDR2: SGHRS, YFSETQ. V lost 4 bases to trimming and J lost 1 base; unmatched junction nucleotides: 9. This CDR3 has 16 amino acids. Written as DNA, the CDR3 is TGCGCCAGCAGCCTCGGACAGGGCGGCGGTAACTATGGCTACACCTTC. Translation: CASSLGQGGGNYGYTF.

The chain combines TRBV11-2 with TRBJ2-1, with D unresolved. The CDR3 is 15 amino acids. The germline gives CDR1 SGHAT, CDR2 FQNNGV. With 1 base removed from V and 5 bases from J, the gap between germline ends came to 12 bases. CDR3 DNA sequence: TGTGCCAGCAGCTTAGCCGTGGGTAGGCACAATGAGCAGTTCTTC. It yields the protein CASSLAVGRHNEQFF. Supplemented by reference TRBV11-2 and TRBJ2-1, the full variable domain reads EAGVAQSPRYKIIEKRQSVAFWCNPISGHATLYWYQQILGQGPKLLIQFQNNGVVDDSQLPKDRFSAERLKGVDSTLKIQPAKLEDSAVYLCASSLAVGRHNEQFFGPGTRLTVL.

The chain recombines TRBV29-1 with TRBJ2-3; D is possibly TRBD1 (6 bases). Germline V CDR1 and CDR2: SQVTM, ANQGSEA. The CDR3 is 15 residues long. Deletions cut 7 bases from V and 3 bases from J, with 20 bases between. As DNA, the CDR3 is TGCAGCGGCGTGCCCCCGGAAAGGGGGACAGATACGCAGTATTTT. It encodes CSGVPPERGTDTQYF.

A few counts support this clone. This chain joins TRBV9 and TRBJ2-6, with TRBD1 matching over 9 bases. The CDR3 runs to 17 residues. Germline V gene sequence: CDR1 SGDLS, CDR2 YYNGEE. V dropped 2 bases and J dropped 0; count of bases not matched to a gene: 3. CDR3 sequence: CASSVRTGASGANVLTF. The CDR3, as DNA: TGTGCCAGCAGCGTCCGGACAGGGGCCTCTGGGGCCAACGTCCTGACTTTC.

The chain has TRBV5-1 and TRBJ2-2; no clear D. Germline V gene data show CDR1 as SGHRS and CDR2 as YFSETQ. The CDR3 spans 15 residues. Trimming cost V 4 bases and J 1 base, with 11 bases left between them. CDR3 residues: CASSGMRRNTGELFF. In DNA form, the CDR3 reads TGCGCCAGCAGCGGGATGCGGAGGAACACCGGGGAGCTGTTTTTT.

The gene calls are TRBV11-2 and TRBJ2-7; D remains unclear. Trimming cost V 5 bases and J 5 bases, with 25 bases left between them. Germline loops: CDR1 SGHAT, CDR2 FQNNGV. The CDR3 runs to 17 residues. CDR3 in DNA: TGTGCCAGCAGCCCCCTAGGGCTGGCAGGTAGACGCCACGAGCAGTACTTC. Amino acids: CASSPLGLAGRRHEQYF.

A note on this clone: The sample has other DNA sequences that encode this CDR3 too. The chain uses TRBV5-1 and TRBJ1-5, with D unclear. Germline loops: CDR1 SGHRS, CDR2 YFSETQ. The CDR3 contains 15 residues. V gave up 0 bases and J gave up 0 bases, with 7 bases separating them. The CDR3 loop reads CASSLGGNSNQPQHF. The CDR3 DNA sequence: TGCGCCAGCAGCTTGGGGGGTAATAGCAATCAGCCCCAGCATTTT.

V and J are TRBV29-1 and TRBJ1-3; 10 bases match TRBD1. V gave up 4 bases and J gave up 7 bases; unmatched junction bases: 4. CDR3 length: 13 residues. Germline values: CDR1 SQVTM, CDR2 ANQGSEA. The CDR3: CSVAWDRGNTIYF. CDR3 bases: TGCAGCGTTGCTTGGGACAGGGGTAACACCATATATTTT.

This clone was seen a handful of times. The chain links TRBV2 to TRBJ2-5; possibly TRBD1 for D (6 bases). CDR3 length: 13 amino acids. Deletions cut 7 bases from V and 5 bases from J, with 14 bases between. The germline V gene has CDR1 SNHLY and CDR2 FYNNEI. The CDR3, as DNA: TGTGCCAGCAAGAGGGGCCAGGGGGAGACCCAGTACTTC. It codes for CASKRGQGETQYF.

The chain is built from TRBV6-5 and TRBJ2-7; D might be TRBD1 (6 bases). Between the trimmed V and J ends, which lost 7 bases and 4 bases, there was a span of 17 bases. Per the germline V gene, CDR1 is MNHEY and CDR2 is SVGAGI. The CDR3 is made up of 14 amino acids. The CDR3: CASTHRDNYYEQYF. DNA for the CDR3: TGTGCCAGCACTCACCGGGACAACTATTACGAGCAGTACTTC.

The DNA for the CDR3 is TGTGCCAGCAGGAGCGATAAGGGATGGGAGCAGTACTTC. Its protein product is CASRSDKGWEQYF. V is TRBV27 and J is TRBJ2-7, with D uncertain. This CDR3 contains 13 residues. From germline, CDR1 is MNHEY and CDR2 SMNVEV (reference sequence). V was shortened by 6 bases and J by 7 bases, with 16 bases between the two germline ends.

The J gene is TRBJ1-1, the V gene TRBV7-9, with TRBD1 as a possible D gene (6 bases). Trimming removed 5 bases from V and 1 base from J, with 14 bases in between. The CDR3 loop spans 15 amino acids. CDR1 and CDR2 (germline): SEHNR, FQNEAQ (reference sequence). The CDR3 bases are TGTGCCAGCAGCGCCATGGGGGCCGCGAACACTGAAGCTTTCTTT. It yields the protein CASSAMGAANTEAFF.